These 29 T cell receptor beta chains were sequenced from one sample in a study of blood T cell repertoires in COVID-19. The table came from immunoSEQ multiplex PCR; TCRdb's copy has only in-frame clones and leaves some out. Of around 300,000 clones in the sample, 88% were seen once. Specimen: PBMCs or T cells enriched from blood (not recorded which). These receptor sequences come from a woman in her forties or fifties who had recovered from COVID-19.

CDR3 nucleotide sequence: TGTGCCAGCAGCAAAGAATTCTGGGCAGGCTACGGCTATGGCTACACCTTC. Its protein product is CASSKEFWAGYGYGYTF. V is TRBV21-1 and J is TRBJ1-2; the D call TRBD1 from the table was never checked on the DNA. TRBV21-1 is given as a pseudogene. The length of the CDR3 is 17 residues.

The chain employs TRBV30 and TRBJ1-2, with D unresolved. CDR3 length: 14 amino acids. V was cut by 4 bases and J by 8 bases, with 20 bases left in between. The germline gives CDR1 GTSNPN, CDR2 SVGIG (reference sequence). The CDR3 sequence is CAWKASRLREGYTF. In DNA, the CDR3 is TGTGCCTGGAAGGCGTCGCGGCTCCGGGAGGGCTACACCTTC.

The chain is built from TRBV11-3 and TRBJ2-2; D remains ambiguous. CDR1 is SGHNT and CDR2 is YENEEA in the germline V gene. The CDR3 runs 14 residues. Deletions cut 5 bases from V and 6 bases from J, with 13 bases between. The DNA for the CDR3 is TGTGCCAGCAGCATTGCAAGGAGCCCCGGGGAGCTGTTTTTT. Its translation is CASSIARSPGELFF.

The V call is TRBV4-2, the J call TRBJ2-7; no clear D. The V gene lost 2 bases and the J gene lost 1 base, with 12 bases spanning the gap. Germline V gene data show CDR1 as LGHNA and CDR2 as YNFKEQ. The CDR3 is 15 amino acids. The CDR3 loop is CASSQYSSRSYEQYF. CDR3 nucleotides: TGTGCCAGCAGCCAATACTCGTCGCGGTCCTACGAGCAGTACTTC.

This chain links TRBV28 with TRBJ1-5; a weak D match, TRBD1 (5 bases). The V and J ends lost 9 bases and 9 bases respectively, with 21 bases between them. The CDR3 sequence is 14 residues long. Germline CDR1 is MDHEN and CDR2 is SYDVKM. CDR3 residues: CASTTPGTARPQHF. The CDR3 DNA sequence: TGTGCCAGTACCACGCCAGGGACTGCGCGGCCCCAGCATTTT.

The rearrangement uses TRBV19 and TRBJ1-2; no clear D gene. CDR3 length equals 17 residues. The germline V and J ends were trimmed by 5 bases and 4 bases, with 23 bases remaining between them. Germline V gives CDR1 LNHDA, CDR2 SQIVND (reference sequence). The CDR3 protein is CASSSGVLGPLSYGYTF. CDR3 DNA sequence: TGTGCCAGTAGTTCGGGTGTGCTGGGTCCGCTATCCTATGGCTACACCTTC.

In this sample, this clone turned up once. The CDR3 DNA is TGTGCCAGCAGTTCCGTTAGGGGAGAGACCCAGTACTTC. Amino acid sequence: CASSSVRGETQYF. This chain uses TRBV6-4 with TRBJ2-5, with D possibly TRBD1 on 5 matching bases. CDR3 length: 13 residues. CDR1 and CDR2 from the germline V gene are MRHNA and SNTAGT. Trimming removed 5 bases at V and 4 bases at J, with 11 bases between.

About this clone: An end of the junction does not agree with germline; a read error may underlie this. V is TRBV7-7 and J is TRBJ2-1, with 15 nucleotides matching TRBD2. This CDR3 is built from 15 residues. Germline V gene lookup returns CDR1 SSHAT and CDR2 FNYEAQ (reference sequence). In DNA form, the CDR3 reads TGTGCTAGCAGCTTAGGGACTAGCGGGAGGTCTGAGCAGTTCTTC. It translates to CASSLGTSGRSEQFF.

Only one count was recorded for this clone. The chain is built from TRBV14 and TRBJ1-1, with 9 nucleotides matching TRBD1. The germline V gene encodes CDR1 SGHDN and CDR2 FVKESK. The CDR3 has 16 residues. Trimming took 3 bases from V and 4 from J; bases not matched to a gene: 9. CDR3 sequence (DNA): TGTGCCAGCAGCCATTGGGGACAGGGCGGAATCACTGAAGCTTTCTTT. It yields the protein CASSHWGQGGITEAFF.

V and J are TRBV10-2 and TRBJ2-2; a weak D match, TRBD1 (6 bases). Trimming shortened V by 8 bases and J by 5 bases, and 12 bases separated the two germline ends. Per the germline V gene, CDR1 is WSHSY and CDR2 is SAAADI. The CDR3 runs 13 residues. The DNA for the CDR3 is TGCGCCAGCGTCGGACAGAGGACCGGGGAGCTGTTTTTT. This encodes CASVGQRTGELFF.

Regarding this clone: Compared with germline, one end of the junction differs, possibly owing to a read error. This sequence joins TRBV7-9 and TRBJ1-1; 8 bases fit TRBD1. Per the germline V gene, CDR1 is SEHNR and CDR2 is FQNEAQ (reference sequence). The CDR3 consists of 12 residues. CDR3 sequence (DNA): TGTGCCAGCAGCCACGGACAGGGAGAAGTTTTCTTT. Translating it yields CASSHGQGEVFF.

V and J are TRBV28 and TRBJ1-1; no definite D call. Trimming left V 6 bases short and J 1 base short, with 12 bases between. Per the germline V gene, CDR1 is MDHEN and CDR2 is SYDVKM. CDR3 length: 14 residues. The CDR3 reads CASSSDQWNTEAFF. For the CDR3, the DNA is TGTGCCAGCAGCTCCGATCAGTGGAACACTGAAGCTTTCTTT. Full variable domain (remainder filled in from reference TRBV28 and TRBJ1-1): DVKVTQSSRYLVKRTGEKVFLECVQDMDHENMFWYRQDPGLGLRLIYFSYDVKMKEKGDIPEGYSVSREKKERFSLILESASTNQTSMYLCASSSDQWNTEAFFGQGTRLTVV.

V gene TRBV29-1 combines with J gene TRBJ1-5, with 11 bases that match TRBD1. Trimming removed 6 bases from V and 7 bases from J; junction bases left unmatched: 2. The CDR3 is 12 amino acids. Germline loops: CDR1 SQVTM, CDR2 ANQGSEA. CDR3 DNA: TGCAGCGTAGGGACAGGGGGACAGCCCCAGCATTTT. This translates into CSVGTGGQPQHF.

The CDR3 here is CASSLAPGVKEQYF. Here the CDR3 DNA reads TGTGCCAGCAGCTTAGCACCCGGAGTAAAAGAGCAGTACTTC. The J gene is TRBJ2-7, the V gene TRBV7-2; D is ambiguous. CDR3 length: 14 residues. Between the trimmed V and J ends, which lost 0 bases and 7 bases, there was a span of 13 bases. CDR1 SGHTA and CDR2 FQGNSA come from the germline V gene.

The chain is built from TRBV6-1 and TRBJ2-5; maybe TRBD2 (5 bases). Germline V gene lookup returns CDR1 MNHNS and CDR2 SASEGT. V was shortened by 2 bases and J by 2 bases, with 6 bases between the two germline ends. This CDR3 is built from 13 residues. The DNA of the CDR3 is TGTGCCAGCAGTGAACGAGGGCAAGAGACCCAGTACTTC. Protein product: CASSERGQETQYF.

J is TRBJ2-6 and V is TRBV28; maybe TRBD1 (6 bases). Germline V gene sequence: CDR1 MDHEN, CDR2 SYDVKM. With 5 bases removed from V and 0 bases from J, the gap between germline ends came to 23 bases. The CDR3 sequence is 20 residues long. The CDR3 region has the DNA TGTGCCAGCAGTGTGGGACACTTATCCGCTCCCTCCTCTGGGGCCAACGTCCTGACTTTC. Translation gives CASSVGHLSAPSSGANVLTF.

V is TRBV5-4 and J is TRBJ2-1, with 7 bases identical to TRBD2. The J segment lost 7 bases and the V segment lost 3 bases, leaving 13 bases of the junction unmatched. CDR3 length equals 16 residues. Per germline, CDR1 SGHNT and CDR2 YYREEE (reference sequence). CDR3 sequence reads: CASSSGSGRALNEQFF. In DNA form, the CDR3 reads TGTGCCAGCAGCTCGGGCTCTGGGAGGGCGTTGAATGAGCAGTTCTTC.

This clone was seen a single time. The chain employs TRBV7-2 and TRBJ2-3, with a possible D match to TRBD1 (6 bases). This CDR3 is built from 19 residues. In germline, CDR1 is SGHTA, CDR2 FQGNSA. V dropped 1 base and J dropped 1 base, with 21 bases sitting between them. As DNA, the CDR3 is TGTGCCAGCAGCTTAGGGACAGAAGAGTGGTCTCTACGCACAGATACGCAGTATTTT. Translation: CASSLGTEEWSLRTDTQYF.

The CDR3 loop reads CASSQGGRRDISNQPQHF. In DNA, the CDR3 is TGTGCCAGCAGCCAAGGAGGACGCCGGGACATTAGCAATCAGCCCCAGCATTTT. The chain employs TRBV3-1 (or the pseudogene TRBV3-2) and TRBJ1-5; D is possibly TRBD1 (6 bases). This CDR3 has 18 residues. The V end lost 1 base, the J end lost 0 bases, and 16 bases lay between the germline ends. The germline V gene has CDR1 LGHDT and CDR2 YNNKEL (reference sequence).

CDR3 amino acids: CASSLAGYPEQYF. The CDR3 nucleotides read TGTGCCAGCAGCTTAGCCGGTTATCCCGAGCAGTACTTC. The chain combines TRBV11-2 with TRBJ2-7; D not resolved. Trimming removed 1 base from V and 6 bases from J, with 10 bases in between. There are 13 residues in the CDR3. The V gene's germline CDR1 is SGHAT and CDR2 FQNNGV.

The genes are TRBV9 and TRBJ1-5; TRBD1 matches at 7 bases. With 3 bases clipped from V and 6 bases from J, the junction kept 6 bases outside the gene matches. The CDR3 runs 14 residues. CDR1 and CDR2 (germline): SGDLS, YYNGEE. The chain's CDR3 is CASSALGTAQPQHF. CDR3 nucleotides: TGTGCCAGCAGCGCCCTCGGGACAGCTCAGCCCCAGCATTTT.

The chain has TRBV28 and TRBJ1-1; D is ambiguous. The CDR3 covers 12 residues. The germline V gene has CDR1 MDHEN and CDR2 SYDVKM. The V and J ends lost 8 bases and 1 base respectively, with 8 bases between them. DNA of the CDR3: TGTGCCAGCTTTCTAGGGAACACTGAAGCTTTCTTT. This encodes CASFLGNTEAFF. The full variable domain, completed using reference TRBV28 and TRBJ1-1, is DVKVTQSSRYLVKRTGEKVFLECVQDMDHENMFWYRQDPGLGLRLIYFSYDVKMKEKGDIPEGYSVSREKKERFSLILESASTNQTSMYLCASFLGNTEAFFGQGTRLTVV.

CDR3 amino acids: CASRREGKSPLHF. The CDR3 DNA reads as TGTGCCAGCCGCCGGGAGGGGAAATCACCCCTCCACTTT. The J gene is TRBJ1-6, the V gene TRBV5-4; possibly TRBD1 for D (5 bases). Per the germline V gene, CDR1 is SGHNT and CDR2 is YYREEE (reference sequence). This CDR3 is built from 13 residues. V lost 7 bases and J lost 10, with 15 bases in between.

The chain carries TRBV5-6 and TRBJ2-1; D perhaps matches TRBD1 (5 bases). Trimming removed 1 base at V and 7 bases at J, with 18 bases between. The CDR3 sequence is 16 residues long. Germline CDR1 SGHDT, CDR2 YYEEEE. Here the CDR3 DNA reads TGTGCCAGCAGCTTGTTAGAACAAAGGGGAATAAATGAGCAGTTCTTC. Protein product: CASSLLEQRGINEQFF.

The chain's CDR3 is CASSQTGELGMSNEKLFF. Here the CDR3 DNA reads TGTGCCAGCAGCCAAACAGGGGAACTTGGCATGTCTAATGAAAAACTGTTTTTT. The rearrangement uses TRBV28 and TRBJ1-4; 7 nucleotides agree with TRBD1. Germline V gives CDR1 MDHEN, CDR2 SYDVKM. Trimming removed 6 bases from V and 3 bases from J; junction bases left unmatched: 16. CDR3 length: 18 amino acids.

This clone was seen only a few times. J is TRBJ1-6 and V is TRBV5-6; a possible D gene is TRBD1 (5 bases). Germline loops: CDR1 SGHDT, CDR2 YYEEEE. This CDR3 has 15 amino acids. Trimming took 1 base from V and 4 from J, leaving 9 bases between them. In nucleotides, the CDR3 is TGTGCCAGCAGCTTGAGGGGTTGGTATAATTCACCCCTCCACTTT. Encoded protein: CASSLRGWYNSPLHF.

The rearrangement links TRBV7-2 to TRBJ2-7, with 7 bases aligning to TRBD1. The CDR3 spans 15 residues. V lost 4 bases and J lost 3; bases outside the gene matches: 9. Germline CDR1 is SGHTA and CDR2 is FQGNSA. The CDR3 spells CASSSHRGPGYEQYF. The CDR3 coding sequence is TGTGCCAGCAGCTCCCACAGGGGCCCCGGCTACGAGCAGTACTTC.

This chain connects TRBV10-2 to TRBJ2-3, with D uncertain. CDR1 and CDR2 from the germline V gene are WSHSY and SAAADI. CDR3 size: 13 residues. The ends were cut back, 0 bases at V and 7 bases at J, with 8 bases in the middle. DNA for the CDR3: TGCGCCAGCAGTGAGTCGAAGCCAAATACGCAGTATTTT. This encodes CASSESKPNTQYF.

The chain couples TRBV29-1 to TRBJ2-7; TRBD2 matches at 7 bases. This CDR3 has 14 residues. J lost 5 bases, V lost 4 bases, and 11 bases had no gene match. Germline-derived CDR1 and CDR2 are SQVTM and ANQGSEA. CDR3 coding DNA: TGCAGCGTTGCTGGGACTACTAGCCCCCACGAGCAGTACTTC. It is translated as CSVAGTTSPHEQYF.